The 21 T cell receptor beta chains in this list originate from one sample, sequenced in a study of CXCR3-negative and CXCR3-positive naive CD8 T cells. For these TCRs, the target antigens are not known. Researchers prepared the TRB cDNA libraries using 5' RACE with UMI labels. TCRdb re-called the 5' RACE reads; every CDR3 protein appears as one record, without DNA. This table lists tens of thousands of distinct CDR3 sequences. General study findings and limits: CXCR3-expressing naive cells carried TRB CDR3s more hydrophobic than those of CXCR3-negative naive cells.

The sequenced sample consisted of naive CXCR3+ CD8+ T cells from blood. Subset: CD45RO-CCR7+CD27+CD95- naive CD8+ T cells expressing CXCR3 (TNR3+). These receptor sequences come from a human donor in good health. Some clones in this sample may be carry-over from other donors' samples.

V usage is TRBV11-2 and J usage is TRBJ2-1; TCRdb lists TRBD2, though no DNA is available to test this call. CDR1 and CDR2 (germline): SGHAT, FQNNGV. This CDR3 has 17 residues. CDR3 region: CASSLPRASGNYNEQFF.

The V call is TRBV29-1, the J call TRBJ1-2; lacking DNA, the TRBD1 call made by TCRdb goes unchecked. Germline V lookup: CDR1 SQVTM, CDR2 ANQGSEA. The CDR3 length is 16 residues. The CDR3 spells CSVEDFRDGFNYGYTF.

The chain carries TRBV29-1 and TRBJ2-2; the TRBD1 assignment by TCRdb is unverifiable without DNA. The CDR3 runs 12 residues. Germline V gene lookup returns CDR1 SQVTM and CDR2 ANQGSEA. CDR3 residues: CSVALATGELFF.

The rearrangement uses TRBV19 and TRBJ2-1. The CDR3 runs 14 residues. Per the germline V gene, CDR1 is LNHDA and CDR2 is SQIVND (reference sequence). The CDR3 region is CASSIGSNYPKQFF.

This sequence joins TRBV29-1 and TRBJ1-3; absent DNA, TCRdb's TRBD1 call cannot be checked. Germline lookup yields CDR1 SQVTM and CDR2 ANQGSEA. The CDR3 runs 14 residues. The CDR3 sequence is CSVELTGAGNTIYF. Variable domain in full (rest from reference TRBV29-1 and TRBJ1-3): SAVISQKPSRDICQRGTSLTIQCQVDSQVTMMFWYRQQPGQSLTLIATANQGSEATYESGFVIDKFPISRPNLTFSTLTVSNMSPEDSSIYLCSVELTGAGNTIYFGEGSWLTVV.

This chain uses TRBV28 with TRBJ2-3. This CDR3 has 15 amino acids. Germline V gene lookup returns CDR1 MDHEN and CDR2 SYDVKM. CDR3 in amino acids: CASSLWSGRTDTQYF. Based on the CDR3 plus reference TRBV28 and TRBJ2-3, the full variable domain is DVKVTQSSRYLVKRTGEKVFLECVQDMDHENMFWYRQDPGLGLRLIYFSYDVKMKEKGDIPEGYSVSREKKERFSLILESASTNQTSMYLCASSLWSGRTDTQYFGPGTRLTVL.

The rearrangement uses TRBV15 and TRBJ2-3; TCRdb gives TRBD1 as the D gene, but with no DNA this cannot be confirmed. The CDR3 runs to 17 residues. Germline V gene lookup returns CDR1 LNHNV and CDR2 YYDKDF (reference sequence). This chain's CDR3 is CATSRTTRADYTDTQYF.

This chain joins TRBV11-2 and TRBJ2-3. Germline V lookup: CDR1 SGHAT, CDR2 FQNNGV. This CDR3 contains 17 residues. The CDR3 is CASSFPRQDPSTDTQYF.

V gene TRBV12-3 or TRBV12-4 combines with J gene TRBJ2-2; the D gene TCRdb calls, TRBD1, cannot be checked with no DNA. The CDR3 has 17 amino acids. The CDR3 region is CASSRRFGDLRVGELFF.

The J gene is TRBJ2-7, the V gene TRBV29-1; TCRdb outputs TRBD1, but without DNA this stays unchecked. This CDR3 region has 13 residues. Germline CDR1 and CDR2: SQVTM and ANQGSEA. The CDR3 loop reads CSVERGGPYEQYF.

This clonotype is called medium-sized based on its frequency. V usage is TRBV13 and J usage is TRBJ2-3; TCRdb's assignment of TRBD1 cannot be checked, as there is no DNA. Germline V gene lookup returns CDR1 PRHDT and CDR2 FYEKMQ (reference sequence). The CDR3 is 15 residues long. The CDR3 here is CASSSPGGSTDTQYF.

The chain joins TRBV7-9 to TRBJ2-7. This CDR3 has 12 amino acids. Germline V gives CDR1 SEHNR, CDR2 FQNEAQ (reference sequence). CDR3 protein: CASSYGSYEQYF.

V usage is TRBV5-1 and J usage is TRBJ2-7. CDR3 length: 14 residues. The germline gives CDR1 SGHRS, CDR2 YFSETQ. CDR3 sequence reads: CASSTSGTTYEQYF.

This sequence joins TRBV14 and TRBJ1-2; TCRdb designates TRBD1, a call that cannot be tested without DNA. CDR1 is SGHDN and CDR2 is FVKESK in the germline V gene. The CDR3 length is 15 residues. CDR3 loop: CASSQDPQGQYGYTF.

The chain has TRBV7-6 and TRBJ2-7; with no DNA, the TCRdb D assignment of TRBD1 cannot be verified. The CDR3 length is 16 residues. Germline V gene lookup returns CDR1 SGHVS and CDR2 FNYEAQ. The CDR3 here is CASSPFPTGRSYEQYF.

The chain links TRBV7-2 to TRBJ1-2; TCRdb's D call of TRBD1 is untestable without DNA. Per the germline V gene, CDR1 is SGHTA and CDR2 is FQGNSA. CDR3 length: 13 amino acids. CDR3: CASSLAGDYGYTF.

This sequence joins TRBV14 and TRBJ2-1; TCRdb selects TRBD2, and the lack of DNA leaves this call unchecked. Germline assignment: CDR1 SGHDN and CDR2 FVKESK. This CDR3 is built from 16 residues. This chain's CDR3 is CASSPRTSGGRNEQFF.

V usage is TRBV4-2 and J usage is TRBJ2-1; checking the TCRdb D call of TRBD2 is not possible without DNA. CDR1 LGHNA and CDR2 YNFKEQ come from the germline V gene. CDR3 length: 15 amino acids. CDR3: CASSPWEASGNEQFF.

This rearrangement joins TRBV7-3 to TRBJ1-1. The CDR3 spans 14 residues. Germline V gene data show CDR1 as SGHTA and CDR2 as FQGTGA. CDR3 residues: CASSADGPPTEAFF.

This sequence joins TRBV20-1 and TRBJ2-7; checking the TCRdb D call of TRBD2 is not possible without DNA. This CDR3 spans 15 amino acids. CDR1 and CDR2 (germline): DFQATT, SNEGSKA (reference sequence). CDR3 loop: CSAPLVGEVSYEQYF.

The CDR3 region is CASSQGDWEQFF. The gene calls are TRBV3-1 and TRBJ2-1. CDR1 is LGHDT and CDR2 is YNNKEL in the germline V gene (reference sequence). The CDR3 is 12 residues long.